These 23 T cell receptor beta chains were all obtained from the same sample, sequenced in a study of shared clonotypes between healthy human individuals. Measured with immunoSEQ multiplex PCR; TCRdb has only the in-frame clones, and not every one. The sample includes about 230,000 clones, about 65% of them seen just once. The sample comprised memory CD4+ T cells sorted from blood. The subset was: CD45RA-negative fraction. Every receptor here comes from a man aged 25-45 years in good health.

This clone was counted a single time. For the CDR3, the DNA is TGTGCCAGCAGCTCCCCACTGGGGGGTAATGAAAAACTGTTTTTT. This sequence encodes CASSSPLGGNEKLFF. This sequence joins TRBV28 and TRBJ1-4, with a weak D call TRBD1 (5 bases). Deletions cut 6 bases from V and 4 bases from J, with 15 bases between. Germline lookup yields CDR1 MDHEN and CDR2 SYDVKM. The CDR3 length is 15 residues.

With respect to this clone: One end of the junction varies from germline; a read error may be responsible. The rearrangement links TRBV9 to TRBJ2-1, with 7 bases aligning to TRBD2. Germline V gives CDR1 SGDLS, CDR2 YYNGEE. The length of the CDR3 is 16 residues. CDR3 sequence reads: CVSSVVGGMSYNEQFF. The DNA of the CDR3 is TGTGTCAGCAGCGTAGTGGGGGGGATGTCCTACAATGAGCAGTTCTTC.

The chain combines TRBV11-2 with TRBJ2-1, with 9 bases matching TRBD1. The junction had 5 bases not matched to a gene; V was cut back by 4 bases and J by 4 bases. CDR1 and CDR2 from the germline V gene are SGHAT and FQNNGV. The CDR3 runs to 15 residues. CDR3 loop: CASSSYRGLYNEQFF. In DNA form, the CDR3 reads TGTGCCAGCAGCTCCTACAGGGGGCTATACAATGAGCAGTTCTTC.

The chain is built from TRBV5-6 and TRBJ1-3; no clear D gene. The V gene lost 2 bases and the J gene lost 0 bases, with 12 bases spanning the gap. Looked up from germline, CDR1 is SGHDT and CDR2 is YYEEEE. There are 16 residues in the CDR3. For the CDR3, the DNA is TGTGCCAGCAGCTTCGGGTCAGCCGCCTCTGGAAACACCATATATTTT. It specifies CASSFGSAASGNTIYF.

The V gene is TRBV5-1, the J gene TRBJ2-6; D tentatively reads TRBD1 or TRBD2 (6 bases each). Trimming took 0 bases from V and 4 from J, leaving 14 bases between them. This CDR3 has 17 residues. CDR1 is SGHRS, CDR2 YFSETQ, per germline. The CDR3, as DNA: TGCGCCAGCAGCTTGGTGGGGGGCGCAACGGGGGCCAACGTCCTGACTTTC. This sequence encodes CASSLVGGATGANVLTF.

The chain has TRBV20-1 and TRBJ2-5; 7 bases line up with TRBD1. CDR1 is DFQATT, CDR2 SNEGSKA, per germline (reference sequence). J was trimmed by 1 base and V by 8 bases; bases with no gene match: 1. The length of the CDR3 is 11 residues. The CDR3 loop reads CSRQGQETQYF. In DNA form, the CDR3 reads TGCAGTCGACAGGGCCAAGAGACCCAGTACTTC.

The V gene is TRBV2, the J gene TRBJ2-1; 9 positions agree with TRBD1. Germline CDR1 reads SNHLY; CDR2 reads FYNNEI. CDR3 size: 15 residues. Trimming took 6 bases from V and 3 from J; bases not matched to a gene: 6. The CDR3 region is CASSVGQGLYNEQFF. CDR3 coding DNA: TGTGCCAGCAGCGTGGGACAGGGACTCTACAATGAGCAGTTCTTC.

This chain uses TRBV28 with TRBJ1-2; D uncertain. The CDR3 consists of 17 residues. Germline CDR1 reads MDHEN; CDR2 reads SYDVKM. The V and J ends lost 3 bases and 5 bases respectively, with 22 bases between them. The CDR3 bases are TGTGCCAGCAGTTTTATCGTCGGCCAACACCTGGAGTATGGCTACACCTTC. Protein: CASSFIVGQHLEYGYTF.

This clone occurred once. Other nucleotide sequences in the sample specify the same CDR3. V and J are TRBV9 and TRBJ2-1; TRBD1 or TRBD2 may be the D gene (5 bases each). Germline V gene sequence: CDR1 SGDLS, CDR2 YYNGEE. CDR3 length: 15 amino acids. The V gene lost 4 bases and the J gene lost 7 bases, with 18 bases spanning the gap. The DNA of the CDR3 is TGTGCCAGCAGCCCGAGCCTGGGGGTTGGAAATGAGCAGTTCTTC. Amino acids: CASSPSLGVGNEQFF.

The CDR3 sequence: CSVGTSGTGELFF. DNA of the CDR3: TGCAGCGTTGGGACTAGCGGTACCGGGGAGCTGTTTTTT. The V gene is TRBV29-1, the J gene TRBJ2-2; TRBD2 aligns across 10 bases. Germline V gene data show CDR1 as SQVTM and CDR2 as ANQGSEA. The CDR3 spans 13 residues. J was trimmed by 5 bases and V by 4 bases; bases with no gene match: 1.

In its sample, this clone was seen a few times. The chain is built from TRBV6-1 and TRBJ2-2; 8 bases align to TRBD2. CDR3 length: 15 residues. V gave up 6 bases and J gave up 7 bases; unmatched junction bases: 10. The germline CDR1 and CDR2 sequences are MNHNS and SASEGT. The CDR3 region has the DNA TGTGCCAGCAGCCCCCTAGCGGGTACCGTCGGGGAGCTGTTTTTT. Its translation is CASSPLAGTVGELFF.

There are a few counts of this clone. The chain combines TRBV28 with TRBJ2-1, with TRBD2 matching 8 bases. The V and J ends lost 8 bases and 7 bases, in that order; junction bases with no gene match: 4. This CDR3 has 12 residues. Germline CDR1 and CDR2: MDHEN and SYDVKM. The CDR3 region has the DNA TGTGCCAGCGGCACGGGAGGGAATGAGCAGTTCTTC. Translating gives CASGTGGNEQFF.

This clone has just a few counts. The V and J genes are TRBV7-9 and TRBJ2-2; D tentatively reads TRBD1 or TRBD2 (6 bases each). The germline V and J ends were trimmed by 5 bases and 7 bases, with 20 bases remaining between them. This CDR3 contains 16 residues. Germline CDR1 is SEHNR and CDR2 is FQNEAQ (reference sequence). The CDR3 region is CASSPHGRGLGGELFF. The CDR3 DNA sequence: TGTGCCAGCAGCCCACACGGTCGGGGGCTGGGCGGGGAGCTGTTTTTT.

The chain recombines TRBV7-6 with TRBJ2-6, with a weak D call TRBD1 (5 bases). The CDR3 has 18 residues. The V gene's germline CDR1 is SGHVS and CDR2 FNYEAQ. V was clipped by 1 base and J by 0 bases, with 13 bases between them. The CDR3 spells CASSLVPGPRSGANVLTF. CDR3 nucleotide sequence: TGTGCCAGCAGCTTAGTTCCAGGGCCCCGCTCTGGGGCCAACGTCCTGACTTTC. The full variable domain, in which reference TRBV7-6 and TRBJ2-6 provide the parts outside the CDR3, is GAGVSQSPRYKVTKRGQDVALRCDPISGHVSLYWYRQALGQGPEFLTYFNYEAQQDKSGLPNDRFSAERPEGSISTLTIQRTEQRDSAMYRCASSLVPGPRSGANVLTFGAGSRLTVL.

The V and J genes are TRBV7-8 and TRBJ2-7; D gene ambiguous. The germline gives CDR1 SGHVS, CDR2 FQNEAQ. Trimming removed 1 base at V and 2 bases at J, with 6 bases between. This CDR3 is 13 amino acids long. The CDR3 loop is CASSLGSTYEQYF. The CDR3 DNA reads as TGTGCCAGCAGCTTAGGGTCAACCTACGAGCAGTACTTC.

This clone was seen a few times. The V gene is TRBV28, the J gene TRBJ2-7, with 13 bases aligning to TRBD2. V gave up 5 bases and J gave up 7 bases; unmatched junction bases: 11. The germline V gene has CDR1 MDHEN and CDR2 SYDVKM. This CDR3 contains 16 residues. The CDR3 region has the DNA TGTGCCAGCAGTGGCGAGACTAGCGGGAGGACCCGTGAGCAGTACTTC. Protein sequence: CASSGETSGRTREQYF.

This clone was observed a few times. This sequence joins TRBV6-5 and TRBJ1-5; D possibly corresponds to TRBD1 (5 bases). With 5 bases removed from V and 3 bases from J, the gap between germline ends came to 8 bases. The CDR3 has 13 amino acids. Per germline, CDR1 MNHEY and CDR2 SVGAGI. CDR3 DNA sequence: TGTGCCAGCAGTGAGACAGACAATCAGCCCCAGCATTTT. This codes for CASSETDNQPQHF.

This chain uses TRBV7-6 with TRBJ2-1; possible D gene TRBD2, 6 bases. Germline V gene lookup returns CDR1 SGHVS and CDR2 FNYEAQ. V was shortened by 3 bases and J by 0 bases, with 9 bases between the two germline ends. This CDR3 has 15 residues. The DNA of the CDR3 is TGTGCCAGCAGCTTTCGGGGGAGCTCCTACAATGAGCAGTTCTTC. Its translation is CASSFRGSSYNEQFF.

This chain uses TRBV7-2 with TRBJ1-4; the match to TRBD1 covers 10 bases. The CDR3 is 15 amino acids. Germline lookup yields CDR1 SGHTA and CDR2 FQGNSA. Trimming removed 4 bases from V and 6 bases from J; junction bases left unmatched: 5. Written as DNA, the CDR3 is TGTGCCAGCAGCTCAAGTGGGACAGGGGATGAAAAACTGTTTTTT. It codes for CASSSSGTGDEKLFF.

This clone came up many times. The CDR3 sequence: CASSRGDTQYF. CDR3 in DNA: TGTGCCAGCTCTAGGGGAGATACGCAGTATTTT. The chain employs TRBV9 and TRBJ2-3, with D perhaps TRBD1 (5 bases). The CDR3 spans 11 residues. The V end lost 7 bases, the J end lost 5 bases, and 8 bases lay between the germline ends. Germline V gene sequence: CDR1 SGDLS, CDR2 YYNGEE. Full variable domain (outside the CDR3, taken from reference TRBV9 and TRBJ2-3): DSGVTQTPKHLITATGQRVTLRCSPRSGDLSVYWYQQSLDQGLQFLIQYYNGEERAKGNILERFSAQQFPDLHSELNLSSLELGDSALYFCASSRGDTQYFGPGTRLTVL.

The chain is built from TRBV7-9 and TRBJ2-1, with 11 bases fitting TRBD2. Germline CDR1 reads SEHNR; CDR2 reads FQNEAQ (reference sequence). The CDR3 has 17 residues. Trimming took 3 bases from V and 2 from J; bases not matched to a gene: 6. Here the CDR3 DNA reads TGTGCCAGCAGCTTTCCCACTAGCGGGAGCGCCTACAATGAGCAGTTCTTC. It encodes CASSFPTSGSAYNEQFF.

This clone was counted between two and nine times. This rearrangement joins TRBV5-1 to TRBJ1-4, with D perhaps matching TRBD1 (5 bases). CDR3 length: 15 residues. The germline V and J ends were trimmed by 1 base and 0 bases, with 7 bases remaining between them. The germline V gene encodes CDR1 SGHRS and CDR2 YFSETQ. Written as DNA, the CDR3 is TGCGCCAGCAGCTTGAGGGGAACAACTAATGAAAAACTGTTTTTT. Translating it yields CASSLRGTTNEKLFF.

This clone has at least ten counts. This chain connects TRBV28 to TRBJ1-5, with D tentatively TRBD1 (6 bases). CDR3 length equals 15 residues. The germline V gene encodes CDR1 MDHEN and CDR2 SYDVKM. Trimming shortened V by 8 bases and J by 11 bases, and 25 bases separated the two germline ends. CDR3 DNA: TGTGCCAGCCTGCCCGCGGACAGAAGAGGGGGGACCCAGCATTTT. It is translated as CASLPADRRGGTQHF.